These 29 T cell receptor beta chains came from one sample sequenced in a study of monozygotic twins with inflammatory bowel disease. TCRdb reprocessed the 5' RACE reads; each CDR3 protein has one entry and no DNA is given. Its listing shows approximately 200,000 distinct CDR3 sequences. Sample: blood. Receptors originate from a human donor with ulcerative colitis or Crohn's disease, or a healthy co-twin of an affected twin (not recorded which).

The CDR3 reads CASSQTGGTGELFF. This chain links TRBV5-1 with TRBJ2-2; no DNA is available, so the TRBD1 call from TCRdb remains unchecked. This CDR3 is built from 14 residues. Germline V gene lookup returns CDR1 SGHRS and CDR2 YFSETQ.

This chain connects TRBV7-9 to TRBJ1-1. The length of the CDR3 is 13 residues. Germline V gene data show CDR1 as SEHNR and CDR2 as FQNEAQ (reference sequence). This chain's CDR3 is CASRDYKNTEAFF.

This chain joins TRBV29-1 and TRBJ1-2; the TCRdb call, TRBD1, lacks DNA for checking. The germline V gene has CDR1 SQVTM and CDR2 ANQGSEA. This CDR3 contains 15 residues. The CDR3 sequence is CSVWTGAIANYGYTF. The full variable domain, its missing parts supplied by reference TRBV29-1 and TRBJ1-2, is SAVISQKPSRDICQRGTSLTIQCQVDSQVTMMFWYRQQPGQSLTLIATANQGSEATYESGFVIDKFPISRPNLTFSTLTVSNMSPEDSSIYLCSVWTGAIANYGYTFGSGTRLTVV.

V and J are TRBV20-1 and TRBJ1-5. The CDR3 is 15 amino acids. CDR1 DFQATT and CDR2 SNEGSKA come from the germline V gene (reference sequence). The CDR3 sequence: CSASESSGSNQPQHF.

CDR3: CASSNEGSAQYF. The rearrangement links TRBV25-1 to TRBJ2-5. Germline V lookup: CDR1 MGHDK, CDR2 SYGVNS. The CDR3 length is 12 residues.

The chain links TRBV20-1 to TRBJ2-1. CDR3 size: 11 residues. Germline V CDR1 and CDR2: DFQATT, SNEGSKA (reference sequence). The CDR3 loop reads CSARTSNEQFF.

The J gene is TRBJ2-7, the V gene TRBV6-1; TCRdb selects TRBD1, and the lack of DNA leaves this call unchecked. The germline gives CDR1 MNHNS, CDR2 SASEGT. There are 15 residues in the CDR3. CDR3 sequence: CASNLRQGSSYEQYF.

The chain uses TRBV7-8 and TRBJ1-3; TCRdb returns TRBD1, unconfirmable since there is no DNA. The CDR3 spans 14 residues. Germline V gene data show CDR1 as SGHVS and CDR2 as FQNEAQ. The CDR3: CASSPTGRGNTIYF.

The chain links TRBV4-1 to TRBJ2-1; as DNA is missing, the TRBD2 call by TCRdb cannot be tested. The CDR3 totals 15 residues. The germline V gene has CDR1 MGHRA and CDR2 YSYEKL. CDR3 sequence: CASSQPSGGYNEQFF.

The V gene is TRBV7-9, the J gene TRBJ2-3; absent DNA, TCRdb's TRBD2 call cannot be checked. The CDR3 is 15 residues long. Germline lookup yields CDR1 SEHNR and CDR2 FQNEAQ (reference sequence). The CDR3 loop reads CASSLATGRTDTQYF.

This chain uses TRBV5-1 with TRBJ2-5; checking the TCRdb D call of TRBD2 is not possible without DNA. The CDR3 covers 13 residues. Germline CDR1 is SGHRS and CDR2 is YFSETQ. CDR3 loop: CASSFGGEETQYF.

The genes are TRBV12-3 or TRBV12-4 and TRBJ1-1. The CDR3 runs to 15 residues. CDR3 amino acids: CASSFSVAMNTEAFF.

The genes are TRBV12-3 or TRBV12-4 and TRBJ1-5; absent DNA, TCRdb's TRBD1 call cannot be checked. This CDR3 contains 15 residues. CDR3 sequence: CASSFYREGNQPQHF.

J is TRBJ1-2 and V is TRBV12-3 or TRBV12-4. This CDR3 spans 13 amino acids. The CDR3 spells CASSLPQRGIYTF.

This chain connects TRBV5-6 to TRBJ2-2; TCRdb returns TRBD1, unconfirmable since there is no DNA. CDR3 length: 15 residues. CDR1 is SGHDT, CDR2 YYEEEE, per germline. The CDR3 loop reads CASSSTGSNTGELFF.

The rearrangement links TRBV10-3 to TRBJ2-1; TCRdb lists TRBD2, though no DNA is available to test this call. The CDR3 totals 17 residues. Per germline, CDR1 ENHRY and CDR2 SYGVKD. The CDR3 loop reads CAISGLAGGPSSDEQFF.

V and J are TRBV7-9 and TRBJ2-2; the TCRdb call, TRBD1, lacks DNA for checking. CDR3 length: 14 amino acids. Germline CDR1 reads SEHNR; CDR2 reads FQNEAQ (reference sequence). CDR3 sequence: CASQGRGHTGELFF.

V usage is TRBV11-2 and J usage is TRBJ1-5; TCRdb designates TRBD1, a call that cannot be tested without DNA. This CDR3 comprises 13 residues. Germline assignment: CDR1 SGHAT and CDR2 FQNNGV. The CDR3 loop is CASSADRGQPQHF.

V usage is TRBV3-1 and J usage is TRBJ1-1. Germline CDR1 and CDR2: LGHDT and YNNKEL (reference sequence). The CDR3 spans 13 residues. CDR3: CASRHRVDTEAFF.

The chain couples TRBV20-1 to TRBJ1-5; absent DNA, TCRdb's TRBD1 call cannot be checked. This CDR3 has 13 residues. Germline lookup yields CDR1 DFQATT and CDR2 SNEGSKA (reference sequence). The CDR3 sequence: CSAGQPSVGAQHF.

J is TRBJ1-2 and V is TRBV5-1; TCRdb lists TRBD1, though no DNA is available to test this call. The length of the CDR3 is 14 residues. CDR1 is SGHRS, CDR2 YFSETQ, per germline. The CDR3 loop reads CASRPGQRVRGYTF. The full variable domain, in which reference TRBV5-1 and TRBJ1-2 provide the parts outside the CDR3, is KAGVTQTPRYLIKTRGQQVTLSCSPISGHRSVSWYQQTPGQGLQFLFEYFSETQRNKGNFPGRFSGRQFSNSRSEMNVSTLELGDSALYLCASRPGQRVRGYTFGSGTRLTVV.

The V gene is TRBV20-1, the J gene TRBJ2-3; without DNA, the TCRdb call of TRBD2 cannot be checked. There are 14 residues in the CDR3. Looked up from germline, CDR1 is DFQATT and CDR2 is SNEGSKA (reference sequence). The CDR3 sequence is CSASRSGGTDTQYF.

The CDR3 loop reads CSVDRVNTGELFF. This sequence joins TRBV29-1 and TRBJ2-2. The CDR3 runs to 13 residues. Germline CDR1 SQVTM, CDR2 ANQGSEA.

V and J are TRBV5-4 and TRBJ2-1; TCRdb proposes TRBD1, but this gene call is untestable without DNA. CDR1 SGHNT and CDR2 YYREEE come from the germline V gene (reference sequence). The CDR3 extends over 13 amino acids. CDR3 amino acids: CASSSGQGNEQFF.

V usage is TRBV3-1 and J usage is TRBJ1-2. CDR3 length: 14 residues. Germline V gene sequence: CDR1 LGHDT, CDR2 YNNKEL (reference sequence). The CDR3 here is CASSQEQGPYGYTF.

The chain joins TRBV10-2 to TRBJ1-4; TCRdb designates TRBD1, a call that cannot be tested without DNA. Per the germline V gene, CDR1 is WSHSY and CDR2 is SAAADI. CDR3 length: 14 amino acids. CDR3 amino acids: CASSGGATNEKLFF.

The chain uses TRBV27 and TRBJ1-1. Germline V CDR1 and CDR2: MNHEY, SMNVEV (reference sequence). This CDR3 spans 14 amino acids. This CDR3 is CASSPRALWAEAFF.

V is TRBV7-2 and J is TRBJ1-2; the TCRdb call, TRBD1, lacks DNA for checking. The CDR3 contains 15 residues. Germline V lookup: CDR1 SGHTA, CDR2 FQGNSA. The chain's CDR3 is CASSLDRAANYGYTF.

The chain uses TRBV14 and TRBJ1-2; TCRdb selects TRBD1, and the lack of DNA leaves this call unchecked. Germline V gene sequence: CDR1 SGHDN, CDR2 FVKESK. This CDR3 is built from 15 residues. The CDR3 sequence is CASSQGTASGYGYTF.